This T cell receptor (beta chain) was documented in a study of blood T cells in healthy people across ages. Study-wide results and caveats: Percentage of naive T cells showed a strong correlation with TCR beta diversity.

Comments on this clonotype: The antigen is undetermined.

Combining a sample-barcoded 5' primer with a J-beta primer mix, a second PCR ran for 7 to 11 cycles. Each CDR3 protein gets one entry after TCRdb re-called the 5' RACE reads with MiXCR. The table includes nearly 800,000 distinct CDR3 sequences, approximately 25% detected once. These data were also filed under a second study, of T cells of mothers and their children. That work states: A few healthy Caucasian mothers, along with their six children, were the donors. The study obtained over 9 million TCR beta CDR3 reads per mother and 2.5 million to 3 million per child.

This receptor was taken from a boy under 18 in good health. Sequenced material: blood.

The CDR3 sequence: CATSRDRLEETQYF. In DNA, the CDR3 is TGTGCCACCAGCAGAGATAGACTAGAGGAGACCCAGTACTTC. The chain recombines TRBV15 with TRBJ2-5; D is perhaps TRBD2 (6 bases). CDR3 size: 14 residues. Trimming shortened V by 0 bases and J by 5 bases, and 10 bases separated the two germline ends. Germline V gene data show CDR1 as LNHNV and CDR2 as YYDKDF (reference sequence). The whole variable domain, filled in from reference TRBV15 and TRBJ2-5, reads DAMVIQNPRYQVTQFGKPVTLSCSQTLNHNVMYWYQQKSSQAPKLLFHYYDKDFNNEADTPDNFQSRRPNTSFCFLDIRSPGLGDTAMYLCATSRDRLEETQYFGPGTRLLVL.